The clone carrying this T cell receptor (beta chain) is judged medium-sized. Its matching antigen is unknown. Time point of the sample: late sampling 161 to 241 days after vaccination in three convalescent patients. Treatment given: approximately nine-day PBMC culture with coronavirus spike peptide pools or control peptides (ViraFEST assay). These data are taken from a study of vaccination and CD4 T cells after COVID-19. Sequenced with the Oncomine TCR Beta short-read assay was DNA taken from cultured CD4+ T cells. In TCRdb, the PCR reads were re-called with MiXCR into one record per CDR3 protein. The data hold 25,000 to 30,000 distinct CDR3 sequences, with 35% to 40% observed a single time. The clonotype was recovered from a human donor who had recovered from COVID-19. This material consisted of CD4+ T cells from blood, cultured in vitro, taken about 7 months after SARS-CoV-2 vaccination.

CDR3 sequence: CASSLKGFSNQPQHF. The CDR3 nucleotides read TGTGCCAGCAGTTTAAAAGGGTTCAGCAATCAGCCCCAGCATTTT. This rearrangement joins TRBV27 to TRBJ1-5; D is undetermined. The CDR3 spans 15 residues. Germline V lookup: CDR1 MNHEY, CDR2 SMNVEV (reference sequence). The V end lost 2 bases, the J end lost 1 base, and 9 bases lay between the germline ends.